Presented here are 10 T cell receptor beta chains from one specimen sequenced in a study of blood T cells in healthy people across ages. With a J-beta primer mix and a sample-barcoded 5' primer, a second PCR ran about 7 to 11 cycles. One entry per CDR3 protein, called by TCRdb with MiXCR from the 5' RACE reads. The sample lists some 1.5 million distinct CDR3 sequences, 28% occurring once. The material sequenced was blood. The receptors were gathered from a woman under 40 in good health.

This clonotype was counted a few times. The CDR3 sequence: CASSLYTAAYGQYF. The CDR3 nucleotides read TGTGCCAGCAGTTTGTACACAGCAGCCTACGGGCAGTACTTC. The V and J genes are TRBV28 and TRBJ2-5; the D is unclear. Germline CDR1 reads MDHEN; CDR2 reads SYDVKM. This CDR3 is built from 14 residues. V was shortened by 3 bases and J by 11 bases, with 19 bases between the two germline ends.

Comment on this clonotype: With a much larger clone just one base away, this may be a read error. The chain uses TRBV10-3 and TRBJ1-2, with TRBD1 as a possible D gene (5 bases). There are 16 residues in the CDR3. The germline V gene encodes CDR1 ENHRY and CDR2 SYGVKD. With 7 bases removed from V and 7 bases from J, the gap between germline ends came to 25 bases. The CDR3 DNA reads TGTGCCATCAACCGGGACGGGGGAAGGTCCCGGCGTGGCTACACCTTC. Translated: CAINRDGGRSRRGYTF.

This clonotype appeared a few times. V usage is TRBV3-1 and J usage is TRBJ2-7, with D possibly matching TRBD2 (6 bases). This CDR3 region has 13 residues. The V gene lost 7 bases and the J gene lost 1 base, with 11 bases spanning the gap. Germline CDR1 is LGHDT and CDR2 is YNNKEL (reference sequence). CDR3 amino acids: CASTNSGSYEQYF. Written as DNA, the CDR3 is TGTGCCAGCACGAATAGCGGTTCCTACGAGCAGTACTTC.

The chain's CDR3 is CASSLLTGFTDTQYF. CDR3 bases: TGCGCCAGCAGCTTGTTAACCGGGTTCACAGATACGCAGTATTTT. The chain employs TRBV5-1 and TRBJ2-3; D gene uncertain. This CDR3 spans 15 amino acids. Looked up from germline, CDR1 is SGHRS and CDR2 is YFSETQ. V was pared by 1 base and J by 2 bases, with 11 bases between.

J is TRBJ1-2 and V is TRBV7-2; possible D gene TRBD1, 5 bases. The germline gives CDR1 SGHTA, CDR2 FQGNSA. The CDR3 has 17 amino acids. The ends were cut back, 4 bases at V and 4 bases at J, with 22 bases in the middle. CDR3 loop: CASSSGSFFRVGYGYTF. The CDR3 DNA is TGTGCCAGCAGCTCGGGTTCCTTCTTCAGGGTGGGCTATGGCTACACCTTC.

This clonotype has at least ten counts. The gene calls are TRBV20-1 and TRBJ2-1, with D unclear. The V gene lost 8 bases and the J gene lost 0 bases, with 14 bases spanning the gap. The CDR3 is 14 amino acids. Germline CDR1 DFQATT, CDR2 SNEGSKA (reference sequence). The CDR3 is CSMVPRLSYNEQFF. The CDR3 DNA follows: TGCAGTATGGTTCCGAGACTCTCCTACAATGAGCAGTTCTTC.

This clonotype was counted only a few times. The chain is built from TRBV10-3 and TRBJ2-7; D may correspond to TRBD1 or TRBD2 (6 bases each). This CDR3 is 15 amino acids long. The V end was cut by 0 bases, the J end by 6 bases, with 15 bases between. CDR1 is ENHRY and CDR2 is SYGVKD in the germline V gene. The CDR3 DNA reads TGTGCCATCAGTGAGTCGGGGGGCGCCGTTGGCGAGCAGTACTTC. It encodes CAISESGGAVGEQYF.

This clonotype was counted a few times. This rearrangement joins TRBV4-1 to TRBJ1-5; D gene uncertain. Germline V gives CDR1 MGHRA, CDR2 YSYEKL. CDR3 length equals 15 residues. Trimming took 4 bases from V and 1 from J, leaving 11 bases between them. DNA for the CDR3: TGCGCCAGCAGCCCGAGGGCGGAGAGCAATCAGCCCCAGCATTTT. Translating gives CASSPRAESNQPQHF.

Regarding this clonotype: This could be a read error, since a much larger clone is one nucleotide away. The J gene is TRBJ2-1, the V gene TRBV20-1; 10 bases are a match to TRBD2. The tail of the sequence fits TRBJ2-7 better, so the J call may be wrong. This CDR3 has 14 residues. Germline CDR1 and CDR2: DFQATT and SNEGSKA (reference sequence). This CDR3 reads CSAITSGDYNEQYF. The CDR3, as DNA: TGCAGTGCTATAACTAGCGGGGATTACAATGAGCAGTACTTC.

The table lists this clonotype with a few counts. Its ends do not fully match the called genes, so a read error is possible. The rearrangement joins TRBV7-2 to TRBJ2-1; D not resolved. Germline CDR1 is SGHTA and CDR2 is FQGNSA. This CDR3 region has 14 residues. The CDR3 spells CVSSLAPLRHEQFF. The DNA of the CDR3 is TGTGTCAGCAGCTTAGCCCCACTCCGGCATGAGCAGTTCTTC. Drawing the rest from reference TRBV7-2 and TRBJ2-1, the complete variable domain is GAGVSQSPSNKVTEKGKDVELRCDPISGHTALYWYRQSLGQGLEFLIYFQGNSAPDKSGLPSDRFSAERTGGSVSTLTIQRTQQEDSAVYLCVSSLAPLRHEQFFGPGTRLTVL.